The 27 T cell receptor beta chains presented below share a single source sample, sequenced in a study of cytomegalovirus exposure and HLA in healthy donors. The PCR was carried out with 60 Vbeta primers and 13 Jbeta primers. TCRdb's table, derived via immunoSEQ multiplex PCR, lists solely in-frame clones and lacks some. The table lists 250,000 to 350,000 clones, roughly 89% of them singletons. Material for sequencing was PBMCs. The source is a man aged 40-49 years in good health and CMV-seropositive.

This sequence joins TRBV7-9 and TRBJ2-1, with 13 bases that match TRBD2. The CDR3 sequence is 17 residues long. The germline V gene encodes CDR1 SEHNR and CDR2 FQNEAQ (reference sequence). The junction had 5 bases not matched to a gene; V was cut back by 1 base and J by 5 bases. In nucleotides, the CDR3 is TGTGCCAGCAGCTTAGGCGGACTAGCGGGAGAAAACAATGAGCAGTTCTTC. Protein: CASSLGGLAGENNEQFF.

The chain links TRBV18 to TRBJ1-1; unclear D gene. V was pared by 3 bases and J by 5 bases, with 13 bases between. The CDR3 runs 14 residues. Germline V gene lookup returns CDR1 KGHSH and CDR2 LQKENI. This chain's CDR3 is CASSPETARTEAFF. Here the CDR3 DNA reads TGTGCCAGCTCACCGGAAACGGCGAGGACTGAAGCTTTCTTT.

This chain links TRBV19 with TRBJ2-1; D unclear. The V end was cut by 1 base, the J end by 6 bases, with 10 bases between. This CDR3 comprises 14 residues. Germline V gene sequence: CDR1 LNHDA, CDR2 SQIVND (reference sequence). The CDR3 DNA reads TGTGCCAGTAGTATAGTGGGCAGCTCCAATGAGCAGTTCTTC. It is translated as CASSIVGSSNEQFF.

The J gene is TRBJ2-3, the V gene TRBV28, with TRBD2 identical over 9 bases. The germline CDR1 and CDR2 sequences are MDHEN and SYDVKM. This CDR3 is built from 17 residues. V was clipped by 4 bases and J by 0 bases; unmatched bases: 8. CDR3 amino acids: CASSSPPLAGSTDTQYF. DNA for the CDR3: TGTGCCAGCAGTTCCCCCCCTCTAGCGGGAAGCACAGATACGCAGTATTTT.

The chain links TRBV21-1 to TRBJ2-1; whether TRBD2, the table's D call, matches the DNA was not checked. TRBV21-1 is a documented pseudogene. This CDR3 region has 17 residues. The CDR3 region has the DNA TGTGCCAGCAGCAAAAACTTGCGGCCCTACCACTACAATGAGCAGTTCTTC. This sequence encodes CASSKNLRPYHYNEQFF.

The CDR3 nucleotides are TGTGCCAGCAGCTCCGGGGCAGGGGGCCCTGGAAACACCATATATTTT. Translated: CASSSGAGGPGNTIYF. This chain links TRBV7-9 with TRBJ1-3, with 8 bases that match TRBD1. The CDR3 contains 16 residues. The J segment lost 2 bases and the V segment lost 4 bases, leaving 7 bases of the junction unmatched. Germline loops: CDR1 SEHNR, CDR2 FQNEAQ (reference sequence).

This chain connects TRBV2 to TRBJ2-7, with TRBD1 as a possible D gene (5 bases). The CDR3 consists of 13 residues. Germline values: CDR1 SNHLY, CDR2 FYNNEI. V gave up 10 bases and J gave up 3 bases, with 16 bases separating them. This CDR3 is CATLGSRDYEQYF. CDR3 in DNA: TGTGCCACCCTAGGGTCCAGGGACTACGAGCAGTACTTC. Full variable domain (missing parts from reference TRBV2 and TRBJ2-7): EPEVTQTPSHQVTQMGQEVILRCVPISNHLYFYWYRQILGQKVEFLVSFYNNEISEKSEIFDDQFSVERPDGSNFTLKIRSTKLEDSAMYFCATLGSRDYEQYFGPGTRLTVT.

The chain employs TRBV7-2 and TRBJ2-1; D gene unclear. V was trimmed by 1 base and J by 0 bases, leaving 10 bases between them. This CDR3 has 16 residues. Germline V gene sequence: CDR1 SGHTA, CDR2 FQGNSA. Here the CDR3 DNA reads TGTGCCAGCAGCTTAGTGGCGCGGAGCTCCTACAATGAGCAGTTCTTC. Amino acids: CASSLVARSSYNEQFF.

CDR3: CASPTARGSNQPQHF. CDR3 in DNA: TGTGCCTCACCGACGGCCAGGGGTAGCAATCAGCCCCAGCATTTT. The J gene is TRBJ1-5, the V gene TRBV7-6, with a tentative D call TRBD1 (6 bases). The CDR3 is 15 amino acids. With 11 bases removed from V and 0 bases from J, the gap between germline ends came to 17 bases. Germline V gene sequence: CDR1 SGHVS, CDR2 FNYEAQ.

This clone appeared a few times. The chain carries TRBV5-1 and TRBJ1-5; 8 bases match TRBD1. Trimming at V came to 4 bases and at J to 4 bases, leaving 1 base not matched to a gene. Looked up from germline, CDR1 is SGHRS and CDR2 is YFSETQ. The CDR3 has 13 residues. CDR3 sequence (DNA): TGCGCCAGCAGCCGACAGGGGAATCAGCCCCAGCATTTT. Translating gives CASSRQGNQPQHF.

The CDR3 loop is CASRRTYTDTQYF. The CDR3, as DNA: TGTGCCAGCAGGAGGACTTACACAGATACGCAGTATTTT. The chain couples TRBV27 to TRBJ2-3, with D perhaps TRBD2 (5 bases). CDR1 is MNHEY, CDR2 SMNVEV, per germline (reference sequence). This CDR3 is built from 13 residues. V lost 6 bases and J 2 bases, leaving 9 bases between the germline ends.

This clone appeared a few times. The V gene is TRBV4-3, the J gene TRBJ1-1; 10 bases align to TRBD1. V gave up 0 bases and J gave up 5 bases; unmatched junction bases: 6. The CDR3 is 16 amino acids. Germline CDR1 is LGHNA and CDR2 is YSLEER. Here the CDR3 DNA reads TGCGCCAGCAGCCAAGATCCCGACAGGGGGCAGACTGAAGCTTTCTTT. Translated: CASSQDPDRGQTEAFF.

The CDR3 nucleotides are TGTGCCAGCAGCCCCTACAGCTCCTCCTACAATGAGCAGTTCTTC. This translates into CASSPYSSSYNEQFF. This chain uses TRBV9 with TRBJ2-1; D is unresolved. Germline CDR1 is SGDLS and CDR2 is YYNGEE. The CDR3 runs 15 residues. The germline V and J ends were trimmed by 4 bases and 0 bases, with 11 bases remaining between them.

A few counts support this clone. CDR3 region: CASSTQGGTVNTEAFF. The CDR3 DNA reads as TGTGCCAGTAGTACCCAAGGGGGGACAGTGAACACTGAAGCTTTCTTT. The chain combines TRBV19 with TRBJ1-1, with 7 bases identical to TRBD1. CDR3 length: 16 amino acids. Germline lookup yields CDR1 LNHDA and CDR2 SQIVND (reference sequence). With 4 bases clipped from V and 0 bases from J, the junction kept 8 bases outside the gene matches. Filled out from reference TRBV19 and TRBJ1-1, the complete variable domain reads DGGITQSPKYLFRKEGQNVTLSCEQNLNHDAMYWYRQDPGQGLRLIYYSQIVNDFQKGDIAEGYSVSREKKESFPLTVTSAQKNPTAFYLCASSTQGGTVNTEAFFGQGTRLTVV.

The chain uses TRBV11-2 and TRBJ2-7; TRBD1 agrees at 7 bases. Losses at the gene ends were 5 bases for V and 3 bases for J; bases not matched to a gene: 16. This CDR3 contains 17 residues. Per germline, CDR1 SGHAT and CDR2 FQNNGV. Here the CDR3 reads CASSPKRPPGQFYEQYF. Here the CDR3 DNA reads TGTGCCAGCAGCCCAAAGCGGCCTCCGGGACAGTTCTACGAGCAGTACTTC. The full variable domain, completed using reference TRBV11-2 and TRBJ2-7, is EAGVAQSPRYKIIEKRQSVAFWCNPISGHATLYWYQQILGQGPKLLIQFQNNGVVDDSQLPKDRFSAERLKGVDSTLKIQPAKLEDSAVYLCASSPKRPPGQFYEQYFGPGTRLTVT.

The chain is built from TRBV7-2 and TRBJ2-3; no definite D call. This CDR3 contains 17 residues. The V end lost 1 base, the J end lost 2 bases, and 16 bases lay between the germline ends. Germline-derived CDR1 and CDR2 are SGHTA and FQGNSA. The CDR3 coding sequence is TGTGCCAGCAGCTTAGACCGAACAGTGGTGACCACAGATACGCAGTATTTT. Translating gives CASSLDRTVVTTDTQYF.

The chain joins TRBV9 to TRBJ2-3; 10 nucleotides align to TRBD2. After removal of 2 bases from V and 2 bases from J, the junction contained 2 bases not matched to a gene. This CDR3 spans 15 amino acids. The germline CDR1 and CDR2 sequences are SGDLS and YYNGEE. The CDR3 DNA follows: TGTGCCAGCAGCGTCACTAGCGGGAACACAGATACGCAGTATTTT. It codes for CASSVTSGNTDTQYF.

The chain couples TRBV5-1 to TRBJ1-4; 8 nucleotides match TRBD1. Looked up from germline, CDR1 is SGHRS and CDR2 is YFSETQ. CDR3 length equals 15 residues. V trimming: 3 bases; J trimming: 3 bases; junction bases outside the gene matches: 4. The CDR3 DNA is TGCGCCAGCAGCTCTCAGGGGGCCTCTAATGAAAAACTGTTTTTT. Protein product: CASSSQGASNEKLFF.

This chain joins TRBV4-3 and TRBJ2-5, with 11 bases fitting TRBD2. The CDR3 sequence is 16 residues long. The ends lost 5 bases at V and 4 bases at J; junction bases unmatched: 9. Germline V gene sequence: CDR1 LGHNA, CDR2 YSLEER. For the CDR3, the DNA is TGCGCCAGCAGCTTACTAGCGGGAGTAGCGCTAGAGACCCAGTACTTC. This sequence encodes CASSLLAGVALETQYF.

The CDR3 bases are TGTGCCAGCCAGGGGGCGCCCGGAAACACCATATATTTT. This gives the protein CASQGAPGNTIYF. V gene TRBV2 combines with J gene TRBJ1-3, with TRBD1 identical over 8 bases. V shed 8 bases, J shed 4 bases, and the junction held 4 bases outside the gene matches. This CDR3 comprises 13 residues. CDR1 and CDR2 (germline): SNHLY, FYNNEI.

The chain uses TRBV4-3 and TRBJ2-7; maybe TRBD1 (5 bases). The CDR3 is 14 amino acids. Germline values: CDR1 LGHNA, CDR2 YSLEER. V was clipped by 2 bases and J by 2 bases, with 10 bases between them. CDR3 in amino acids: CASSQWGRAYEQYF. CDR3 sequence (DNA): TGCGCCAGCAGCCAATGGGGCAGGGCCTACGAGCAGTACTTC.

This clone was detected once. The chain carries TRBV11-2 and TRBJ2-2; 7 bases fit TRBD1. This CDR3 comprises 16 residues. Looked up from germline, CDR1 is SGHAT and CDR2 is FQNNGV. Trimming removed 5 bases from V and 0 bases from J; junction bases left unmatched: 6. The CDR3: CASSATGTANTGELFF. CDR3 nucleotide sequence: TGTGCCAGCAGCGCAACCGGGACAGCGAACACCGGGGAGCTGTTTTTT.

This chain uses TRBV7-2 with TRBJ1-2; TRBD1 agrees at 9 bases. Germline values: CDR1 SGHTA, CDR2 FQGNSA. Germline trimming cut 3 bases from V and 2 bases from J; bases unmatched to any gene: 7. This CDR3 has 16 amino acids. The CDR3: CASSFGTGGENYGYTF. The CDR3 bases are TGTGCCAGCAGCTTTGGAACAGGGGGCGAGAACTATGGCTACACCTTC.

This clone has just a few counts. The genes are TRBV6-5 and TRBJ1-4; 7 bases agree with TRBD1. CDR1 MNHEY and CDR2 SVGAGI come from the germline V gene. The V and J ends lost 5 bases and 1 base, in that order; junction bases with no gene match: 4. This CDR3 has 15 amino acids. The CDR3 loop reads CASSPGQQTNEKLFF. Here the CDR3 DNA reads TGTGCCAGCAGTCCGGGACAGCAAACTAATGAAAAACTGTTTTTT.

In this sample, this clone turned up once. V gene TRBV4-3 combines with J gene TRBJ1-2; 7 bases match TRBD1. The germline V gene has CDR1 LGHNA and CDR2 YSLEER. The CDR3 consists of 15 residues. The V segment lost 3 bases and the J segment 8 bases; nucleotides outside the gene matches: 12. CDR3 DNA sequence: TGCGCCAGCAGCCAGGCTTTAACAGGGGATGTCGGCTACACCTTC. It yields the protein CASSQALTGDVGYTF.

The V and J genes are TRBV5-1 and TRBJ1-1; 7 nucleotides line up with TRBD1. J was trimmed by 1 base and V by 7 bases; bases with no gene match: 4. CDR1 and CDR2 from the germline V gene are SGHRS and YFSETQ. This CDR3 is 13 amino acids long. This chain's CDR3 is CASWAGGNTEAFF. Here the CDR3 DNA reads TGCGCCAGCTGGGCAGGGGGGAACACTGAAGCTTTCTTT. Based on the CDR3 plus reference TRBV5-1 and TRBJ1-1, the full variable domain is KAGVTQTPRYLIKTRGQQVTLSCSPISGHRSVSWYQQTPGQGLQFLFEYFSETQRNKGNFPGRFSGRQFSNSRSEMNVSTLELGDSALYLCASWAGGNTEAFFGQGTRLTVV.

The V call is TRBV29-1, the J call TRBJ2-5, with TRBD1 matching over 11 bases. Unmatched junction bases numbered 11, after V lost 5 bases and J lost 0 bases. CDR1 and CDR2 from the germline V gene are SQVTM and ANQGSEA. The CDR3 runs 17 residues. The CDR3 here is CSVSDRGLTRYQETQYF. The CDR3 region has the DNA TGCAGCGTTTCGGACAGGGGGCTAACCAGGTACCAAGAGACCCAGTACTTC.